What follows are 28 T cell receptor beta chains derived from one specimen sequenced in a study of CD8 T cells in Susac syndrome. RNA amounts of 0.5 to 1 ug underwent reverse transcription with random hexamers. Each CDR3 protein gets one entry after TCRdb re-called the immunoSEQ multiplex PCR reads with MiXCR. The sample carries just over 150,000 distinct CDR3 sequences, around 95% recorded once. The sequenced material came from CD8+ T cells from PBMCs. The origin of the receptors is a human donor with multiple sclerosis.

The V and J genes are TRBV3-1 and TRBJ2-1; TRBD2 matches at 8 bases. V was pared by 5 bases and J by 9 bases, with 6 bases of the junction left unmatched. The germline gives CDR1 LGHDT, CDR2 YNNKEL (reference sequence). This CDR3 comprises 13 residues. DNA of the CDR3: TGTGCCAGCAGCTACGGGGGGGCCGGTGAGCAGTTCTTC. Translation gives CASSYGGAGEQFF.

This sequence joins TRBV30 and TRBJ1-2, with no clear D. From germline, CDR1 is GTSNPN and CDR2 SVGIG (reference sequence). The CDR3 consists of 15 residues. V lost 2 bases and J lost 6, with 19 bases in between. This CDR3 reads CAWSISTPSGNGYTF. Here the CDR3 DNA reads TGTGCCTGGAGTATTAGCACTCCCTCGGGGAATGGCTACACCTTC.

This clonotype was seen only once. V is TRBV4-2 and J is TRBJ2-2, with TRBD1 matching over 7 bases. Looked up from germline, CDR1 is LGHNA and CDR2 is YNFKEQ. V was clipped by 11 bases and J by 2 bases; unmatched bases: 5. The CDR3 extends over 13 amino acids. CDR3 amino acids: CASTGDNTGELFF. CDR3 bases: TGTGCCTCAACAGGGGATAACACCGGGGAGCTGTTTTTT.

This chain joins TRBV29-1 and TRBJ2-1; D is possibly TRBD2 (5 bases). This CDR3 spans 14 amino acids. V lost 7 bases and J lost 0, with 13 bases in between. Germline V lookup: CDR1 SQVTM, CDR2 ANQGSEA. CDR3 in amino acids: CSGENHLSYNEQFF. CDR3 nucleotides: TGCAGCGGGGAGAACCATCTCTCCTACAATGAGCAGTTCTTC.

This chain uses TRBV6-5 with TRBJ1-2; D not certain. Germline-derived CDR1 and CDR2 are MNHEY and SVGAGI. The CDR3 loop spans 14 amino acids. With 6 bases removed from V and 3 bases from J, the gap between germline ends came to 14 bases. CDR3 in amino acids: CASSGRGIDYGYTF. In nucleotides, the CDR3 is TGTGCCAGCAGCGGGCGCGGTATAGACTATGGCTACACCTTC.

This clonotype was found once. The chain joins TRBV20-1 to TRBJ2-7; a weak D match, TRBD2 (5 bases). This CDR3 contains 16 residues. In germline, CDR1 is DFQATT, CDR2 SNEGSKA (reference sequence). V was clipped by 0 bases and J by 2 bases, with 17 bases between them. CDR3 nucleotides: TGCAGTGCTAGAGATGGGCTAGCTGGGGAGACCTACGAGCAGTACTTC. Translated, it gives CSARDGLAGETYEQYF.

The chain employs TRBV7-8 and TRBJ1-6, with 7 bases that match TRBD1. Germline trimming cut 4 bases from V and 2 bases from J; bases unmatched to any gene: 8. The CDR3 has 17 amino acids. Germline-derived CDR1 and CDR2 are SGHVS and FQNEAQ. The CDR3 bases are TGTGCCAGCAGCTCGCCGGTGACAGGGCCCTATAATTCACCCCTCCACTTT. This gives the protein CASSSPVTGPYNSPLHF. The full variable domain, rest sourced from reference TRBV7-8 and TRBJ1-6, is GAGVSQSPRYKVAKRGQDVALRCDPISGHVSLFWYQQALGQGPEFLTYFQNEAQLDKSGLPSDRFFAERPEGSVSTLKIQRTQQEDSAVYLCASSSPVTGPYNSPLHFGNGTRLTVT.

The genes are TRBV29-1 and TRBJ1-1; 11 bases match TRBD1. The CDR3 extends over 12 amino acids. In germline, CDR1 is SQVTM, CDR2 ANQGSEA. Trimming at V came to 6 bases and at J to 5 bases, leaving 2 bases not matched to a gene. The CDR3 region is CSVDRGRTEAFF. The CDR3 bases are TGCAGCGTGGACAGGGGGCGAACTGAAGCTTTCTTT.

The chain joins TRBV7-6 to TRBJ1-6; unclear D gene. Germline V gene sequence: CDR1 SGHVS, CDR2 FNYEAQ. V was shortened by 2 bases and J by 0 bases, with 5 bases between the two germline ends. The CDR3 extends over 15 amino acids. CDR3 DNA: TGTGCCAGCAGCTTAAGAAGCTCCTATAATTCACCCCTCCACTTT. This translates into CASSLRSSYNSPLHF.

The chain uses TRBV7-9 and TRBJ2-7; 11 nucleotides match TRBD1. The germline V gene encodes CDR1 SEHNR and CDR2 FQNEAQ (reference sequence). There are 12 residues in the CDR3. J gave up 5 bases and V 7 bases, and 1 base lay outside the gene matches. CDR3 bases: TGTGCCAGCACGGGACAGGGGGACGAGCAGTACTTC. This sequence encodes CASTGQGDEQYF.

This clonotype was detected only once. The chain combines TRBV7-9 with TRBJ2-3, with 8 positions matching TRBD1. Trimming cost V 1 base and J 6 bases; bases outside gene matches: 15. The CDR3 loop spans 18 amino acids. CDR1 is SEHNR and CDR2 is FQNEAQ in the germline V gene (reference sequence). The CDR3 sequence: CASSLGPAGGQGSDTQYF. The CDR3 bases are TGTGCCAGCAGCTTAGGACCAGCCGGCGGACAGGGTAGCGATACGCAGTATTTT. The variable domain in full, with the rest retrieved from reference TRBV7-9 and TRBJ2-3, is DTGVSQNPRHKITKRGQNVTFRCDPISEHNRLYWYRQTLGQGPEFLTYFQNEAQLEKSRLLSDRFSAERPKGSFSTLEIQRTEQGDSAMYLCASSLGPAGGQGSDTQYFGPGTRLTVL.

The gene calls are TRBV7-9 and TRBJ2-1; TRBD1 agrees at 8 bases. The CDR3 runs 14 residues. The trim removed 1 base at V and 5 bases at J, leaving 1 base unmatched. Per the germline V gene, CDR1 is SEHNR and CDR2 is FQNEAQ (reference sequence). This CDR3 reads CASSLDRGNNEQFF. CDR3 coding DNA: TGTGCCAGCAGCTTAGACAGGGGGAACAATGAGCAGTTCTTC.

The chain combines TRBV5-4 with TRBJ2-5; D not certain. This CDR3 contains 16 residues. Per germline, CDR1 SGHNT and CDR2 YYREEE (reference sequence). The V end was cut by 2 bases, the J end by 0 bases, with 14 bases between. The CDR3 region is CASSFVAGSYQETQYF. DNA of the CDR3: TGTGCCAGCAGCTTTGTGGCCGGTTCGTACCAAGAGACCCAGTACTTC.

The chain combines TRBV30 with TRBJ1-5; D is perhaps TRBD1 (5 bases). Germline CDR1 reads GTSNPN; CDR2 reads SVGIG (reference sequence). Trimming pared 3 bases from V and 2 bases from J, leaving 11 bases between. The CDR3 consists of 14 residues. CDR3 in amino acids: CAWREGYGNQPQHF. CDR3 coding DNA: TGTGCCTGGAGAGAGGGGTATGGCAATCAGCCCCAGCATTTT.

The chain joins TRBV12-3 or TRBV12-4 to TRBJ2-1; TRBD2 aligns across 8 bases. V dropped 5 bases and J dropped 1; count of bases not matched to a gene: 13. The CDR3 is 18 residues long. The DNA of the CDR3 is TGTGCCAGCAGTCGGGGTGGCGGGGGGCTATTTTCCTACAATGAGCAGTTCTTC. This gives the protein CASSRGGGGLFSYNEQFF.

The gene calls are TRBV6-5 and TRBJ1-2, with no clear D. The V gene lost 4 bases and the J gene lost 0 bases, with 3 bases spanning the gap. The CDR3 is made up of 12 amino acids. The germline gives CDR1 MNHEY, CDR2 SVGAGI. The DNA for the CDR3 is TGTGCCAGCAGTTCCTCTAACTATGGCTACACCTTC. Its protein is CASSSSNYGYTF.

This clonotype was found a few times. The rearrangement joins TRBV19 to TRBJ2-3; 7 bases are shared with TRBD2. This CDR3 is built from 12 residues. J gave up 4 bases and V 6 bases, and 1 base lay outside the gene matches. CDR1 and CDR2 (germline): LNHDA, SQIVND (reference sequence). Here the CDR3 reads CASSAGADTQYF. The CDR3 DNA is TGTGCCAGTAGCGCGGGGGCAGATACGCAGTATTTT. Complete variable domain (other parts from reference TRBV19 and TRBJ2-3): DGGITQSPKYLFRKEGQNVTLSCEQNLNHDAMYWYRQDPGQGLRLIYYSQIVNDFQKGDIAEGYSVSREKKESFPLTVTSAQKNPTAFYLCASSAGADTQYFGPGTRLTVL.

The table lists this clonotype with a count of one. V is TRBV13 and J is TRBJ1-1; D is possibly TRBD1 (6 bases). CDR1 PRHDT and CDR2 FYEKMQ come from the germline V gene (reference sequence). Trimming pared 4 bases from V and 7 bases from J, leaving 22 bases between. The CDR3 is 16 amino acids. This chain's CDR3 is CASSSPKPPGVGEAFF. The CDR3 DNA reads as TGTGCCAGCAGCTCCCCCAAGCCCCCAGGGGTTGGTGAAGCTTTCTTT. Based on the CDR3 plus reference TRBV13 and TRBJ1-1, the full variable domain is AAGVIQSPRHLIKEKRETATLKCYPIPRHDTVYWYQQGPGQDPQFLISFYEKMQSDKGSIPDRFSAQQFSDYHSELNMSSLELGDSALYFCASSSPKPPGVGEAFFGQGTRLTVV.

This chain links TRBV4-1 with TRBJ2-7; 7 bases are a match to TRBD2. V dropped 3 bases and J dropped 4; count of bases not matched to a gene: 6. Germline CDR1 MGHRA, CDR2 YSYEKL. This CDR3 comprises 14 residues. The CDR3 coding sequence is TGCGCCAGCAGCCACTCGGGGGGAGGATACGAGCAGTACTTC. It specifies CASSHSGGGYEQYF.

J is TRBJ1-5 and V is TRBV27; D uncertain. The CDR3 covers 15 residues. The V end was cut by 1 base, the J end by 4 bases, with 11 bases between. Germline assignment: CDR1 MNHEY and CDR2 SMNVEV (reference sequence). CDR3: CASSLYGLGNQPQHF. The DNA for the CDR3 is TGTGCCAGCAGTTTATATGGGTTGGGGAATCAGCCCCAGCATTTT.

Points on this clonotype: A junction boundary mismatches the germline segment, possibly from a read error. V usage is TRBV12-3 or TRBV12-4 and J usage is TRBJ2-5, with D possibly matching TRBD2 (5 bases). This CDR3 spans 13 amino acids. The CDR3 loop reads CASSLARSETQYF. Written as DNA, the CDR3 is TGTGCCAGCAGCTTAGCGAGGTCGGAGACCCAGTACTTC.

DNA for the CDR3: TGCAGCGCCCCGGGGGAGGGGCGGTCCACCTACAATGAGCAGTTCTTC. Residues: CSAPGEGRSTYNEQFF. The chain joins TRBV20-1 to TRBJ2-1, with 7 bases aligning to TRBD2. Germline loops: CDR1 DFQATT, CDR2 SNEGSKA (reference sequence). This CDR3 has 16 amino acids.

The CDR3 DNA reads TGTGCCTGGAGAACGGGGGGGTCCACCTACAATGAGCAGTTCTTC. It encodes CAWRTGGSTYNEQFF. The J gene is TRBJ2-1, the V gene TRBV30, with 8 bases identical to TRBD2. The V gene end was trimmed by 3 bases and the J gene end by 2 bases; junction bases not matched to a gene: 6. CDR3 length: 15 residues. The germline CDR1 and CDR2 sequences are GTSNPN and SVGIG (reference sequence).

This clonotype appeared a single time. The chain couples TRBV29-1 to TRBJ1-2, with D unresolved. This CDR3 region has 12 residues. Trimming left V 8 bases short and J 7 bases short, with 17 bases between. Germline CDR1 SQVTM, CDR2 ANQGSEA. As DNA, the CDR3 is TGCAGCCTAAAGGGAGTCTATGGTGGCTACACCTTC. It is translated as CSLKGVYGGYTF. Full variable domain (rest looked up from reference TRBV29-1 and TRBJ1-2): SAVISQKPSRDICQRGTSLTIQCQVDSQVTMMFWYRQQPGQSLTLIATANQGSEATYESGFVIDKFPISRPNLTFSTLTVSNMSPEDSSIYLCSLKGVYGGYTFGSGTRLTVV.

This clonotype was seen only once. This sequence joins TRBV27 and TRBJ1-1; D may be TRBD1 (5 bases). Per germline, CDR1 MNHEY and CDR2 SMNVEV (reference sequence). Trimming left V 5 bases short and J 6 bases short, with 13 bases between. The CDR3 length is 13 residues. CDR3 sequence reads: CASSPLLGAEAFF. The CDR3 region has the DNA TGTGCCAGCAGTCCCCTATTGGGGGCTGAAGCTTTCTTT.

The chain uses TRBV5-1 and TRBJ1-5; D is perhaps TRBD1 (6 bases). The germline gives CDR1 SGHRS, CDR2 YFSETQ. With 4 bases removed from V and 5 bases from J, the gap between germline ends came to 19 bases. This CDR3 has 16 residues. CDR3 residues: CASSLQYREEDQPQHF. In DNA form, the CDR3 reads TGCGCCAGCAGCCTACAATACAGGGAGGAGGATCAGCCCCAGCATTTT. The whole variable domain, filled in from reference TRBV5-1 and TRBJ1-5, reads KAGVTQTPRYLIKTRGQQVTLSCSPISGHRSVSWYQQTPGQGLQFLFEYFSETQRNKGNFPGRFSGRQFSNSRSEMNVSTLELGDSALYLCASSLQYREEDQPQHFGDGTRLSIL.

The J gene is TRBJ1-2, the V gene TRBV20-1; 7 nucleotides line up with TRBD1. Germline CDR1 reads DFQATT; CDR2 reads SNEGSKA (reference sequence). Unmatched junction bases numbered 7, after V lost 5 bases and J lost 1 base. CDR3 size: 14 residues. CDR3 protein: CSASSRDSNYGYTF. The CDR3 nucleotides are TGCAGTGCTTCGTCCCGGGACAGTAACTATGGCTACACCTTC.

The chain couples TRBV29-1 to TRBJ1-1, with 7 bases lining up with TRBD1. The CDR3 extends over 14 amino acids. V lost 4 bases to trimming and J lost 3 bases; unmatched junction nucleotides: 8. Germline loops: CDR1 SQVTM, CDR2 ANQGSEA. CDR3 sequence: CSVATGVWDTEAFF. In DNA form, the CDR3 reads TGCAGCGTTGCAACAGGGGTTTGGGACACTGAAGCTTTCTTT.